The clone carrying this T cell receptor (beta chain) was seen many times. Participants, patients aged 18 to 65, had newly diagnosed hyperthyroidism with a duration under 2 months. Thyroid ultrasound, orbital computed tomography, clinical symptoms, and serum thyroxine and TRAb underpinned diagnoses. This record belongs to a study of T cells in Graves' hyperthyroidism and ophthalmopathy. Overall study: Prior to any treatment, at the point of initial diagnosis, peripheral blood was collected.

Researchers amplified the TCR beta CDR3 regions from RNA transcripts. In the first-round RT-PCR of the TCR CDR3, the HTBI primer set was used. TCRdb reprocessed the multiplex PCR reads via MiXCR and lists one record per CDR3 protein. This table has about 740,000 distinct CDR3 sequences, around 13% appearing once. This TCR was recovered from a woman aged 18-29 years with Graves' hyperthyroidism. The source material was blood.

The CDR3 bases are TGCAGTGCTAGACCACAAAGGGGTTTAAGTTATGAAAAACTGTTTTTT. Its translation: CSARPQRGLSYEKLFF. The chain recombines TRBV20-1 with TRBJ1-4; TRBD1 might be the D (5 bases). The CDR3 sequence is 16 residues long. Germline V gives CDR1 DFQATT, CDR2 SNEGSKA (reference sequence). Trimming removed 2 bases at V and 6 bases at J, with 19 bases between.